The subject of this entry is one T cell receptor (beta chain). Its antigen is still unknown. This sample is drawn from a study of siplizumab effects on memory and regulatory T cells. The CDR3 covers 18 residues. After removal of 3 bases from V and 0 bases from J, the junction contained 12 bases not matched to a gene. Germline assignment: CDR1 MGHRA and CDR2 YSYEKL. Assays captured 95,000 to 100,000 TCR templates per sample. The method was immunoSEQ multiplex PCR; TCRdb's version includes in-frame clones alone and lacks a portion of them. The table shows 95,000 to 130,000 clones, with roughly 94% occurring only once. Whole-study results and caveats: Both greater diversity than memory cells and a major contribution to the alloresponse seemed to characterize naive T cells. Siplizumab cultures yielded proliferating Tregs whose suppressive function was not confirmed.

The chain combines TRBV4-1 with TRBJ1-1; 8 bases agree with TRBD1. The origin of this receptor is a human donor in good health. The sequencing input was non-Treg CD4+ T cells sorted from blood. As DNA, the CDR3 is TGCGCCAGCAGCCATGGCAGGGGGACAGGTACGATGAACACTGAAGCTTTCTTT. This encodes CASSHGRGTGTMNTEAFF.